One and the same sample provided the 12 T cell receptor beta chains below, sequenced in a study of blood T cell repertoires in COVID-19 (dated by TCRdb to the early 2020s). The protocol used for the library was the immunoSEQ multiplex PCR assay. TCRdb's version of the immuneACCESS table is confined to in-frame rearrangements and falls short of the full clone set. An unresolved V gene accounts for under half of the shortfall where checked; the remainder is of unknown origin. The table for this sample lists tens of thousands of clones; roughly 80% of them were counted only once. Of the sample, 24% is held by the ten largest clones. The specimen sequenced was peripheral blood. The receptors were gathered from a human donor with acute or convalescent COVID-19. The donor label of this sample is uncertain.

The V and J genes are TRBV7-3 and TRBJ2-7; tentatively, D is TRBD2 (5 bases). The CDR3 sequence is 14 residues long. V lost 4 bases and J lost 7, with 17 bases in between. The germline V gene encodes CDR1 SGHTA and CDR2 FQGTGA. This chain's CDR3 is CASSSIRDSGEQYF. The DNA of the CDR3 is TGTGCCAGCAGCTCAATTAGAGACTCGGGGGAGCAGTACTTC.

This chain uses TRBV5-6 with TRBJ2-1; 9 bases are a match to TRBD1. V gave up 2 bases and J gave up 3 bases; unmatched junction bases: 3. Germline V gene lookup returns CDR1 SGHDT and CDR2 YYEEEE. The CDR3 extends over 15 amino acids. As DNA, the CDR3 is TGTGCCAGCAGCTTCGGACAGGGGAGCTACAATGAGCAGTTCTTC. Translated, it gives CASSFGQGSYNEQFF. The complete variable domain, with remaining parts taken from reference TRBV5-6 and TRBJ2-1, reads DAGVTQSPTHLIKTRGQQVTLRCSPKSGHDTVSWYQQALGQGPQFIFQYYEEEERQRGNFPDRFSGHQFPNYSSELNVNALLLGDSALYLCASSFGQGSYNEQFFGPGTRLTVL.

V gene TRBV19 combines with J gene TRBJ1-1; 9 nucleotides align to TRBD1. Germline V gives CDR1 LNHDA, CDR2 SQIVND (reference sequence). The CDR3 loop spans 15 amino acids. J was trimmed by 1 base and V by 4 bases; bases with no gene match: 4. The CDR3 reads CASSTQGQGNTEAFF. The CDR3 coding sequence is TGTGCCAGTAGTACCCAGGGACAGGGGAACACTGAAGCTTTCTTT.

The gene calls are TRBV7-3 and TRBJ2-3; 12 positions agree with TRBD2. V lost 5 bases and J lost 1; bases outside the gene matches: 4. The CDR3 loop spans 16 amino acids. CDR1 is SGHTA, CDR2 FQGTGA, per germline. The CDR3 DNA reads as TGTGCCAGCAGCCCTCGACTAGCGGGGGGCACAGATACGCAGTATTTT. The encoded protein is CASSPRLAGGTDTQYF. Complete variable domain (other parts from reference TRBV7-3 and TRBJ2-3): GAGVSQTPSNKVTEKGKYVELRCDPISGHTALYWYRQSLGQGPEFLIYFQGTGAADDSGLPNDRFFAVRPEGSVSTLKIQRTERGDSAVYLCASSPRLAGGTDTQYFGPGTRLTVL.

This chain uses TRBV18 with TRBJ1-2; 8 bases are shared with TRBD1. Per germline, CDR1 KGHSH and CDR2 LQKENI. The CDR3 is 13 residues long. V was clipped by 3 bases and J by 3 bases; unmatched bases: 0. The CDR3 region has the DNA TGTGCCAGCTCACCGGACAGGGACTATGGCTACACCTTC. Its translation: CASSPDRDYGYTF.

The chain links TRBV5-1 to TRBJ1-4, with D uncertain. The V and J ends lost 4 bases and 0 bases respectively, with 4 bases between them. The germline gives CDR1 SGHRS, CDR2 YFSETQ. The CDR3 extends over 13 amino acids. CDR3 protein: CASSPATNEKLFF. Here the CDR3 DNA reads TGCGCCAGCAGCCCGGCAACTAATGAAAAACTGTTTTTT.

The chain is built from TRBV19 and TRBJ2-2, with D tentatively TRBD1 (6 bases). The V end lost 6 bases, the J end lost 1 base, and 9 bases lay between the germline ends. Germline V CDR1 and CDR2: LNHDA, SQIVND (reference sequence). This CDR3 has 14 amino acids. In nucleotides, the CDR3 is TGTGCCAGTAGCCTAGGGGGGAACACCGGGGAGCTGTTTTTT. Translating gives CASSLGGNTGELFF.

CDR3: CASSYDLSGGTDTQYF. The CDR3, as DNA: TGTGCCAGCAGCTACGACCTTAGCGGGGGCACAGATACGCAGTATTTT. The V and J genes are TRBV5-6 and TRBJ2-3; TRBD2 matches at 8 bases. CDR1 and CDR2 from the germline V gene are SGHDT and YYEEEE. With 3 bases clipped from V and 1 base from J, the junction kept 7 bases outside the gene matches. The CDR3 covers 16 residues.

This chain's CDR3 is CASSPTQGQFYGYTF. In DNA, the CDR3 is TGTGCCAGCAGCCCCACTCAAGGACAGTTCTATGGCTACACCTTC. The chain uses TRBV9 and TRBJ1-2, with D possibly being TRBD1 (6 bases). The CDR3 extends over 15 amino acids. Trimming took 4 bases from V and 4 from J, leaving 17 bases between them. Germline loops: CDR1 SGDLS, CDR2 YYNGEE.

The chain is built from TRBV4-1 and TRBJ2-1, with D perhaps matching TRBD2 (5 bases). CDR3 length: 14 residues. The germline V and J ends were trimmed by 0 bases and 6 bases, with 9 bases remaining between them. The germline V gene has CDR1 MGHRA and CDR2 YSYEKL. In DNA, the CDR3 is TGCGCCAGCAGCCAAGATAGAGGGAGCAATGAGCAGTTCTTC. Its protein product is CASSQDRGSNEQFF.

This clone turned up a few times. This chain connects TRBV6-5 to TRBJ2-1; D possibly corresponds to TRBD2 (5 bases). Trimming cost V 6 bases and J 6 bases, with 9 bases left between them. The CDR3 is made up of 12 amino acids. CDR1 MNHEY and CDR2 SVGAGI come from the germline V gene. The CDR3 region is CASSREGNEQFF. The DNA for the CDR3 is TGTGCCAGCAGCAGAGAGGGCAATGAGCAGTTCTTC.

This chain connects TRBV11-2 to TRBJ2-1; 10 nucleotides line up with TRBD2. Trimming at V came to 2 bases and at J to 10 bases, leaving 8 bases not matched to a gene. This CDR3 has 15 amino acids. CDR1 SGHAT and CDR2 FQNNGV come from the germline V gene. This CDR3 is CASSLSGLAAREQFF. CDR3 bases: TGTGCCAGCAGCTTAAGTGGACTAGCGGCGAGGGAGCAGTTCTTC. Based on the CDR3 plus reference TRBV11-2 and TRBJ2-1, the full variable domain is EAGVAQSPRYKIIEKRQSVAFWCNPISGHATLYWYQQILGQGPKLLIQFQNNGVVDDSQLPKDRFSAERLKGVDSTLKIQPAKLEDSAVYLCASSLSGLAAREQFFGPGTRLTVL.